This TCR beta chain was sequenced for a study of blood T cell repertoires in COVID-19. With V trimmed by 7 bases and J by 4 bases, 8 bases remained unmatched. This CDR3 is 15 amino acids long. Germline CDR1 is LNHDA and CDR2 is SQIVND (reference sequence). This clone was detected once. TCRdb's copy holds only in-frame clones and misses some; the assay was immunoSEQ multiplex PCR. This table holds fewer than 85,000 clones, about nine tenths found once. The sequencing input was peripheral blood. This sequence was found in a woman in her fifties or sixties in a cohort sampled during active COVID-19. V gene TRBV19 combines with J gene TRBJ2-1; 9 positions agree with TRBD2. DNA for the CDR3: TGTGCCAGTACGGGCGGGAGGGGTTCTTACAATGAGCAGTTCTTC. Encoded protein: CASTGGRGSYNEQFF.